This T cell receptor beta chain originates from a study of blood T cell repertoires in COVID-19. In terms of age and location, participants ranged from about 18 to 90 years and lived in fewer than 30 US areas. Cohort 3 donors were reported recovered after two negative PCRs, clearance, or symptom resolution. The protocol was immunoSEQ multiplex PCR, while the TCRdb copy is restricted to in-frame clones and leaves out a portion. This table has about 250,000 clones, roughly nine tenths appearing once. Germline assignment: CDR1 SGHRS and CDR2 YFSETQ. The V end lost 0 bases, the J end lost 5 bases, and 8 bases lay between the germline ends. The CDR3 has 14 residues.

The specimen sequenced was PBMCs or T cells enriched from blood (not recorded which). The TCR originated in a woman between 18 and 30 years old who had recovered from COVID-19. The rearrangement uses TRBV5-1 and TRBJ2-2, with TRBD2 as a possible D gene (5 bases). CDR3 DNA: TGCGCCAGCAGCTTGGAACGGGGAACCGGGGAGCTGTTTTTT. It yields the protein CASSLERGTGELFF. The full variable domain, in which reference TRBV5-1 and TRBJ2-2 provide the parts outside the CDR3, is KAGVTQTPRYLIKTRGQQVTLSCSPISGHRSVSWYQQTPGQGLQFLFEYFSETQRNKGNFPGRFSGRQFSNSRSEMNVSTLELGDSALYLCASSLERGTGELFFGEGSRLTVL.